The 13 T cell receptor beta chains below come from one sample, sequenced in a study of cytomegalovirus exposure and HLA in healthy donors. Assay used: immunoSEQ multiplex PCR; TCRdb lists only in-frame clones, some missing. The sample includes approximately 71,000 clones, approximately 90% seen only once; the top ten take about 3%. Sequenced: PBMCs. These receptors came from a man aged 18 to 35 in good health and CMV-seronegative.

V is TRBV29-1 and J is TRBJ2-3; TRBD2 matches at 8 bases. CDR1 is SQVTM, CDR2 ANQGSEA, per germline. This CDR3 contains 14 residues. V was pared by 1 base and J by 3 bases, with 3 bases of the junction left unmatched. The CDR3, as DNA: TGCAGCGTTGAAGCTAGCGGGTCGACAGATACGCAGTATTTT. This gives the protein CSVEASGSTDTQYF.

The chain uses TRBV18 and TRBJ2-3, with TRBD2 matching over 7 bases. Per germline, CDR1 KGHSH and CDR2 LQKENI. This CDR3 is 16 amino acids long. V gave up 4 bases and J gave up 2 bases; unmatched junction bases: 9. CDR3 region: CASSLSGGSLTDTQYF. The CDR3 nucleotides read TGTGCCAGCTCACTGAGCGGCGGGAGCCTCACAGATACGCAGTATTTT.

The V call is TRBV7-2, the J call TRBJ1-2, with no clear D. The CDR3 is 13 residues long. CDR1 and CDR2 (germline): SGHTA, FQGNSA. The ends were cut back, 6 bases at V and 4 bases at J, with 12 bases in the middle. CDR3 coding DNA: TGTGCCAGCAGAACAAGTTCCCTCTATGGCTACACCTTC. Translating it yields CASRTSSLYGYTF.

In this sample, this clone turned up once. The CDR3 sequence: CASSLQETQYF. The DNA for the CDR3 is TGCGCCAGCAGCCTCCAAGAGACCCAGTACTTC. The genes are TRBV5-1 and TRBJ2-5; D uncertain. Per the germline V gene, CDR1 is SGHRS and CDR2 is YFSETQ. The V gene lost 4 bases and the J gene lost 1 base, with 2 bases spanning the gap. The CDR3 is made up of 11 amino acids.

J is TRBJ1-2 and V is TRBV28; TRBD1 agrees at 7 bases. With V trimmed by 7 bases and J by 6 bases, 8 bases remained unmatched. Germline CDR1 is MDHEN and CDR2 is SYDVKM. This CDR3 spans 13 amino acids. CDR3 nucleotides: TGTGCCAGCATAGAGGGGGCGGAGGATGGCTACACCTTC. As protein: CASIEGAEDGYTF.

The V and J genes are TRBV27 and TRBJ2-7, with D perhaps matching TRBD2 (6 bases). Trimming took off 7 bases at V and 0 bases at J, with 16 bases between the two ends. CDR1 MNHEY and CDR2 SMNVEV come from the germline V gene (reference sequence). This CDR3 region has 15 residues. This chain's CDR3 is CASKPFAGSSYEQYF. CDR3 DNA sequence: TGTGCCAGCAAACCCTTCGCGGGGAGCTCCTACGAGCAGTACTTC.

The chain uses TRBV11-2 and TRBJ1-1; maybe TRBD1 (5 bases). Germline V gene lookup returns CDR1 SGHAT and CDR2 FQNNGV. V was pared by 6 bases and J by 2 bases, with 13 bases between. The CDR3 consists of 14 residues. In DNA, the CDR3 is TGTGCCAGCAGGGAGACAGAACCTAACACTGAAGCTTTCTTT. Protein: CASRETEPNTEAFF. The full variable domain, its missing parts supplied by reference TRBV11-2 and TRBJ1-1, is EAGVAQSPRYKIIEKRQSVAFWCNPISGHATLYWYQQILGQGPKLLIQFQNNGVVDDSQLPKDRFSAERLKGVDSTLKIQPAKLEDSAVYLCASRETEPNTEAFFGQGTRLTVV.

This chain uses TRBV9 with TRBJ1-2; the match to TRBD1 covers 7 bases. The CDR3 loop spans 14 amino acids. Germline values: CDR1 SGDLS, CDR2 YYNGEE. V lost 2 bases to trimming and J lost 7 bases; unmatched junction nucleotides: 8. The CDR3 loop is CASSVRQGARGYTF. CDR3 bases: TGTGCCAGCAGCGTTCGACAGGGAGCCCGTGGCTACACCTTC.

J is TRBJ2-7 and V is TRBV6-1; a weak D match, TRBD1 (5 bases). The germline CDR1 and CDR2 sequences are MNHNS and SASEGT. CDR3 length equals 15 residues. V shed 2 bases and J shed 2 bases, with 13 bases lying between them. CDR3: CASSEYRGWTYEQYF. The CDR3 DNA reads as TGTGCCAGCAGTGAATATAGGGGCTGGACCTACGAGCAGTACTTC.

J is TRBJ1-2 and V is TRBV6-5, with a tentative D call TRBD1 (6 bases). Trimming stripped 6 bases from V and 4 bases from J, with 12 bases between. This CDR3 spans 13 amino acids. Per the germline V gene, CDR1 is MNHEY and CDR2 is SVGAGI. CDR3 sequence reads: CASRETGPYGYTF. The CDR3 nucleotides are TGTGCCAGCAGGGAGACAGGTCCCTATGGCTACACCTTC.

The rearrangement joins TRBV28 to TRBJ2-1, with D perhaps TRBD2 (5 bases). Germline V gene lookup returns CDR1 MDHEN and CDR2 SYDVKM. Between the trimmed V and J ends, which lost 5 bases and 9 bases, there was a span of 11 bases. This CDR3 has 12 residues. CDR3 protein: CASSTMEVEQFF. CDR3 DNA sequence: TGTGCCAGCAGTACTATGGAGGTTGAGCAGTTCTTC.

The chain uses TRBV27 and TRBJ2-1, with a possible D match to TRBD2 (6 bases). Germline V lookup: CDR1 MNHEY, CDR2 SMNVEV (reference sequence). CDR3 length: 15 amino acids. V lost 6 bases and J 8 bases, leaving 20 bases between the germline ends. The CDR3 loop reads CASSAGTPRVYEQFF. The CDR3 region has the DNA TGTGCCAGCAGCGCCGGGACTCCTAGAGTCTATGAGCAGTTCTTC.

This clone is a singleton in its sample. The CDR3 loop reads CAWFRLRGNANQPQHF. The CDR3 nucleotides are TGTGCCTGGTTTAGACTTCGGGGTAACGCCAATCAGCCCCAGCATTTT. This sequence joins TRBV30 and TRBJ1-5; D is undetermined. Germline V gene lookup returns CDR1 GTSNPN and CDR2 SVGIG (reference sequence). This CDR3 has 16 residues. V was shortened by 5 bases and J by 3 bases, with 20 bases between the two germline ends.